The rows below give T cell receptor beta chains drawn from one sample of a study of blood T cell repertoires in COVID-19. Produced via immunoSEQ multiplex PCR; TCRdb's table is partial and in-frame only. Among about 180,000 clones listed, approximately 85% were seen once. Sequenced input: PBMCs or T cells enriched from blood (not recorded which). The receptors derive from a woman younger than 30 who had recovered from COVID-19. The CDR3 runs from the conserved cysteine through the conserved F or W. The D gene is left open where the match is weak. Clone size is stated in some rows and not others, as once, few, many or a class when expanded.

D: TRBD1
length: 15
size: .
V: TRBV10-1
J: TRBJ2-1
DNA: TGCGCCAGCAGTGACCTAACAGGGGGCTTGAATGAGCAGTTCTTC
CDR3: CASSDLTGGLNEQFF

D: .
length: 15
size: .
V: TRBV7-2
J: TRBJ1-5
DNA: TGTGCCAGCAGCCGTTCAACAGGGAATCATCAGCCCCAGCATTTT
CDR3: CASSRSTGNHQPQHF

D: .
length: 15
size: .
V: TRBV5-1
J: TRBJ1-5
DNA: TGCGCCAGCAGCCCCACAGGGATCCTCAATCAGCCCCAGCATTTT
CDR3: CASSPTGILNQPQHF

D: TRBD1
length: 14
size: .
V: TRBV5-1
J: TRBJ1-1
DNA: TGCGCCAGCAGCAGGGACAGGGGGAACACTGAAGCTTTCTTT
CDR3: CASSRDRGNTEAFF

D: TRBD1
length: 15
size: once
V: TRBV27
J: TRBJ1-4
DNA: TGTGCCAGCAGTTTATGGGGACAGGTTGGAGGTGAACTGTTTTTT
CDR3: CASSLWGQVGGELFF

D: .
length: 13
size: .
V: TRBV10-3
J: TRBJ2-2
DNA: TGTGCCATCAGTGACCAGGACACCGGGGAGCTGTTTTTT
CDR3: CAISDQDTGELFF

D: .
length: 14
size: .
V: TRBV19
J: TRBJ2-3
DNA: TGTGCCAGTATGCTTGGGGCTAGCACAGATACGCAGTATTTT
CDR3: CASMLGASTDTQYF

D: TRBD1
length: 14
size: .
V: TRBV5-1
J: TRBJ1-1
DNA: TGCGCCAGCAGTCAAGGACAGGAGAACACTGAAGCTTTCTTT
CDR3: CASSQGQENTEAFF

D: .
length: 14
size: .
V: TRBV10-1
J: TRBJ1-4
DNA: TGCGCCAGCTGTTGGAGGGGCAGGAGGGAAAAACTGTTTTTT
CDR3: CASCWRGRREKLFF

D: .
length: 16
size: .
V: TRBV30
J: TRBJ2-2
DNA: TGTGCCTGGAGTGTACGGAGTTTCCCGAACACCGGGGAGCTGTTTTTT
CDR3: CAWSVRSFPNTGELFF

D: .
length: 17
size: .
V: TRBV11-2
J: TRBJ1-5
DNA: TGTGCCAGCAGCCCGATTCGGGACTCCAATAGCAATCAGCCCCAGCATTTT
CDR3: CASSPIRDSNSNQPQHF

D: .
length: 16
size: .
V: TRBV9
J: TRBJ1-1
DNA: TGTGCCAGCAGTCCGTCCGAGGGAATAGAGAACACTGAAGCTTTCTTT
CDR3: CASSPSEGIENTEAFF

D: TRBD2
length: 15
size: .
V: TRBV10-1
J: TRBJ2-5
DNA: TGCGCCAGCAGTGCAAGTCGGGGGGGAGGAGAGACCCAGTACTTC
CDR3: CASSASRGGGETQYF

D: TRBD1
length: 15
size: .
V: TRBV27
J: TRBJ2-7
DNA: TGTGCCAGCAGTTTTCTACAGGGGGCGAAGGACGAGCAGTACTTC
CDR3: CASSFLQGAKDEQYF

D: .
length: 16
size: .
V: TRBV7-9
J: TRBJ2-7
DNA: TGTGCCAGCAGCTTAGACTATAGCGCGAGTTCTTACGAGCAGTACTTC
CDR3: CASSLDYSASSYEQYF

D: .
length: 15
size: .
V: TRBV11-2
J: TRBJ2-3
DNA: TGTGCCAGCAGCTTAGAAGCCAAATGGGAGGATACGCAGTATTTT
CDR3: CASSLEAKWEDTQYF

D: .
length: 15
size: .
V: TRBV18
J: TRBJ2-7
DNA: TGTGCCAGCTCACCATCGGGGGGCCACTCCTACGAGCAGTACTTC
CDR3: CASSPSGGHSYEQYF

D: .
length: 15
size: .
V: TRBV6-5
J: TRBJ1-3
DNA: TGTGCCAGCACCCCGATGGTCGGCTCTGGAAACACCATATATTTT
CDR3: CASTPMVGSGNTIYF

D: TRBD1
length: 16
size: .
V: TRBV4-1
J: TRBJ2-1
DNA: TGCGCCAGCAGCTTCTCTAAGGGACAGGGATCGAATGAGCAGTTCTTC
CDR3: CASSFSKGQGSNEQFF

D: .
length: 12
size: .
V: TRBV12-3/TRBV12-4
J: TRBJ1-2
DNA: TGTGCCAGCAGTCCTAACGTCTATGGCTACACCTTC
CDR3: CASSPNVYGYTF

D: .
length: 14
size: .
V: TRBV6-5
J: TRBJ2-3
DNA: TGTGCCAGCAGTTACTCCAGTAGCACAGATACGCAGTATTTT
CDR3: CASSYSSSTDTQYF

D: .
length: 14
size: .
V: TRBV7-2
J: TRBJ1-1
DNA: TGTGCCAGCAGCCCGACGGGAGGTGGGACTGAAGCTTTCTTT
CDR3: CASSPTGGGTEAFF

D: TRBD1
length: 16
size: .
V: TRBV27
J: TRBJ2-1
DNA: TGTGCCAGCAGTCGGATCCGGGACAGGTCTTACAATGAGCAGTTCTTC
CDR3: CASSRIRDRSYNEQFF

D: TRBD1
length: 14
size: .
V: TRBV9
J: TRBJ1-2
DNA: TGTGCCAGCAGTGAAACAGGGGATAACTATGGCTACACCTTC
CDR3: CASSETGDNYGYTF

D: .
length: 13
size: once
V: TRBV5-8
J: TRBJ2-5
DNA: TGTGCCAGCAGCTACCTAGCTAGGGAGACCCAGTACTTC
CDR3: CASSYLARETQYF

D: .
length: 12
size: few
V: TRBV7-3
J: TRBJ2-1
DNA: TGTGCCAGCAGCTCAACCTTAAATGAGCAGTTCTTC
CDR3: CASSSTLNEQFF

D: .
length: 14
size: .
V: TRBV2
J: TRBJ2-2
DNA: TGTGCCAGCAGTGCTGGGAGGAACACCGGGGAGCTGTTTTTT
CDR3: CASSAGRNTGELFF

D: .
length: 16
size: .
V: TRBV6-2/TRBV6-3
J: TRBJ1-2
DNA: TGTGCCAGCAGTCCGTGGATGGATCAGCGACGCTATGGCTACACCTTC
CDR3: CASSPWMDQRRYGYTF

D: .
length: 15
size: .
V: TRBV5-8
J: TRBJ1-1
DNA: TGTGCCAGCAGCTGGGGAAGGGGGATCAACACTGAAGCTTTCTTT
CDR3: CASSWGRGINTEAFF

D: .
length: 13
size: once
V: TRBV29-1
J: TRBJ2-7
DNA: TGCAGCGTCCTTGGCGGGACCACCTACGAGCAGTACTTC
CDR3: CSVLGGTTYEQYF

D: .
length: 15
size: .
V: TRBV19
J: TRBJ1-2
DNA: TGTGCCAGTACCCGACGGACAACCTTAGGATATGGCTACACCTTC
CDR3: CASTRRTTLGYGYTF

D: .
length: 14
size: .
V: TRBV7-8
J: TRBJ2-1
DNA: TGTGCCAGCAGCTTAGTCGGGAAACATAGTGAGCAGTTCTTC
CDR3: CASSLVGKHSEQFF

D: TRBD1
length: 15
size: .
V: TRBV10-3
J: TRBJ1-1
DNA: TGTGCCATCAGTGATAAACAGGGGGTGAACACTGAAGCTTTCTTT
CDR3: CAISDKQGVNTEAFF

D: TRBD2
length: 14
size: .
V: TRBV5-4
J: TRBJ2-7
DNA: TGTGCCAGCAGCTTGGGCGGGAGTTTATCCGAGCAGTACTTC
CDR3: CASSLGGSLSEQYF

D: TRBD2
length: 15
size: .
V: TRBV24-1
J: TRBJ2-3
DNA: TGTGCCACCATAGGGACTAGCGCCTCCCCAGATACGCAGTATTTT
CDR3: CATIGTSASPDTQYF

D: TRBD1
length: 14
size: .
V: TRBV11-3
J: TRBJ1-1
DNA: TGTGCCAGCAGCCACAGGGGTAGGGATACTGAAGCTTTCTTT
CDR3: CASSHRGRDTEAFF

D: .
length: 15
size: .
V: TRBV10-1
J: TRBJ2-7
DNA: TGCGCCAGCAGCTCCGCAGGGCAGTCAACCTACGAGCAGTACTTC
CDR3: CASSSAGQSTYEQYF

D: TRBD1
length: 14
size: .
V: TRBV18
J: TRBJ1-5
DNA: TGTGCCAGCTCACGGGACAGTGAGGATCAGCCCCAGCATTTT
CDR3: CASSRDSEDQPQHF

D: .
length: 15
size: .
V: TRBV6-1
J: TRBJ1-5
DNA: TGTGCCAGCAGTGAAGCGGGGGGTTCGGGTCAGCCCCAGCATTTT
CDR3: CASSEAGGSGQPQHF

D: TRBD1
length: 18
size: .
V: TRBV10-3
J: TRBJ2-3
DNA: TGTGCCATCAGTGAGTCGAGAGGGGACAGGGGAGGATCAGATACGCAGTATTTT
CDR3: CAISESRGDRGGSDTQYF

D: .
length: 13
size: .
V: TRBV5-4
J: TRBJ1-2
DNA: TGTGCCAGCAGCTCGATTTTAGACTATGGCTACACCTTC
CDR3: CASSSILDYGYTF